Here is one TCR beta chain with its context. As handled by the study authors: It was from reference gene primer amplification that nucleated cell counts were estimated. Assay used: immunoSEQ multiplex PCR; TCRdb lists only in-frame clones, some missing. V and J calls and clone size come straight from that table; D and trimming were deduced from the DNA. The data contain under 300,000 clones, approximately 78% of them seen just once; the ten biggest clones take up over 10%. This sample is drawn from a study of blood T cell repertoires in COVID-19. Study in general: There were acute and convalescent COVID-19 samples, and they came from the United States, Italy and Spain. PBMCs, B-cell-depleted T cells, or T cells provided the cDNA or gDNA that made up the material.

Germline CDR1 KGHSH, CDR2 LQKENI. Trimming removed 0 bases from V and 2 bases from J, with 10 bases in between. The CDR3 loop spans 15 amino acids. Material: peripheral blood. The chain joins TRBV18 to TRBJ2-5; weak D call: TRBD1 (6 bases). The receptor's source is a woman aged 60-75 years with active or convalescent COVID-19. CDR3 coding DNA: TGTGCCAGCTCACCACCCACAGGGCTTCAAGAGACCCAGTACTTC. It is translated as CASSPPTGLQETQYF.